The present entry profiles one T cell receptor beta chain with its context. This specimen comes from a study of OX40 agonist ivuxolimab in advanced cancers. Using immunoSEQ multiplex PCR, the repertoire was profiled, and TCRdb retains in-frame clones only, with some absent. The sample includes roughly 67,000 clones, 88% of them seen just once. The V segment lost 4 bases and the J segment 3 bases; nucleotides outside the gene matches: 3. The CDR3 runs to 14 residues. Looked up from germline, CDR1 is SGHRS and CDR2 is YFSETQ. The TCR originated in an adult with an advanced solid tumor such as melanoma, head and neck, liver or kidney cancer. The rearrangement uses TRBV5-1 and TRBJ2-7; TRBD1 matches 11 bases. The source material was CD4+ or CD8+ T cells sorted from blood, sampled in a trial of the OX40 agonist ivuxolimab. The CDR3 DNA reads as TGCGCCAGCAGCCAGGGACAGGGGGGCTACGAGCAGTACTTC. This translates into CASSQGQGGYEQYF.